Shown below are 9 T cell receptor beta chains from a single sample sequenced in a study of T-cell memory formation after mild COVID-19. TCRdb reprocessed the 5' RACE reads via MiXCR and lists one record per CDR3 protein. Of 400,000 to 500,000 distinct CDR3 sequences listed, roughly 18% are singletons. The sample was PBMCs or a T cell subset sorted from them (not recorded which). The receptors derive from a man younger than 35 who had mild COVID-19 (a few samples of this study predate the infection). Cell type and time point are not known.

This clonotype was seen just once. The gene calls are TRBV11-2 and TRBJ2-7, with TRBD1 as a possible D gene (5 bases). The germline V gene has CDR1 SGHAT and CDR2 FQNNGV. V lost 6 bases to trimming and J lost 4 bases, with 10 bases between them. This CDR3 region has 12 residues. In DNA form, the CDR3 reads TGTGCCAGCAGTTTCGACAGTTACGAGCAGTACGTC. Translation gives CASSFDSYEQYV.

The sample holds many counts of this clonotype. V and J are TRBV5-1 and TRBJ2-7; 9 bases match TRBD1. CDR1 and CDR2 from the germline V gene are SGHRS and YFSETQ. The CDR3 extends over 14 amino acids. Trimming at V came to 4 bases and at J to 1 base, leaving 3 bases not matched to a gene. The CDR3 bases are TGCGCCAGCAGCACCGGGACAGGGTCCTACGAGCAGTACTTC. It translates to CASSTGTGSYEQYF.

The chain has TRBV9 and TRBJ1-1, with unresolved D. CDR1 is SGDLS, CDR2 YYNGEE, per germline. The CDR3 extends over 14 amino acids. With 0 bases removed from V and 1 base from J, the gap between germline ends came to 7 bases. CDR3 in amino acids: CASSVGRGNTEAFF. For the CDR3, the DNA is TGTGCCAGCAGCGTAGGGCGGGGGAACACTGAAGCTTTCTTT. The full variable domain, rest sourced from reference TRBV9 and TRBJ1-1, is DSGVTQTPKHLITATGQRVTLRCSPRSGDLSVYWYQQSLDQGLQFLIQYYNGEERAKGNILERFSAQQFPDLHSELNLSSLELGDSALYFCASSVGRGNTEAFFGQGTRLTVV.

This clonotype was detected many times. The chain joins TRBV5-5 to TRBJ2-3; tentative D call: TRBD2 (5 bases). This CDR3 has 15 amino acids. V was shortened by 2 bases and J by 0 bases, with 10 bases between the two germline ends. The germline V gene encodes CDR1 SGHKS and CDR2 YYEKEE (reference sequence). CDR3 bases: TGTGCCAGCAGCTTCGGGGAACCAAGCACAGATACGCAGTATTTT. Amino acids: CASSFGEPSTDTQYF.

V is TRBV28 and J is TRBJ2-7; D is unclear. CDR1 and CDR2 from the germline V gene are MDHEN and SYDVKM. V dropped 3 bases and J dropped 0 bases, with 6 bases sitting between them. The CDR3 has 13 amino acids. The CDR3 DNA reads TGTGCCAGCAGTTTGAGGAGCTCCTACGAGCAGTACGTC. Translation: CASSLRSSYEQYV.

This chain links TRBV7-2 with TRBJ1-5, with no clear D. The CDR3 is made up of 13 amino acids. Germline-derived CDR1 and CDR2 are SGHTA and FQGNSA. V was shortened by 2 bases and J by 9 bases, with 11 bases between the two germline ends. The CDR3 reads CASSLMGEVPQHF. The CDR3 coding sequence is TGTGCCAGCAGCTTAATGGGAGAAGTGCCCCAGCATTTT.

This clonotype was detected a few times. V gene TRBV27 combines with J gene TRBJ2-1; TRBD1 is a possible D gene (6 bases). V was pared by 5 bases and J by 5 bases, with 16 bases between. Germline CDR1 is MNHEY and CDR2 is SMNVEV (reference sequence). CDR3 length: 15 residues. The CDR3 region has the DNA TGTGCCAGCAGTACCACTAGGTACAGGGACAATGAGCAGTTCTTC. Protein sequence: CASSTTRYRDNEQFF.

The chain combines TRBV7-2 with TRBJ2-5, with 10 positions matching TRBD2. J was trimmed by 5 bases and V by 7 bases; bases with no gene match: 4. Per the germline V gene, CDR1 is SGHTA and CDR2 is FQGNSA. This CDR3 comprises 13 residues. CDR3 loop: CASKRGGGETQYF. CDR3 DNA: TGTGCCAGCAAGCGGGGGGGCGGTGAGACCCAGTACTTC. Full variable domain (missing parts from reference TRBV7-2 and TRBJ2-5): GAGVSQSPSNKVTEKGKDVELRCDPISGHTALYWYRQSLGQGLEFLIYFQGNSAPDKSGLPSDRFSAERTGGSVSTLTIQRTQQEDSAVYLCASKRGGGETQYFGPGTRLLVL.

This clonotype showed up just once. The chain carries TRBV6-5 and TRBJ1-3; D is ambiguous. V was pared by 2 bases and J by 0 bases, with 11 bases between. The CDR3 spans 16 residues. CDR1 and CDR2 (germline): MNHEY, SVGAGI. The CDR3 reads CASSYDSMSSGNTIYF. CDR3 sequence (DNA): TGTGCCAGCAGTTACGACTCGATGTCCTCTGGAAACACCATATATTTT.